The text below deals with one T cell receptor (beta chain). Its antigen is not known. The method was immunoSEQ multiplex PCR; TCRdb's version includes in-frame clones alone and lacks a portion of them. The sample records 95,000 to 100,000 clones, around nine tenths being singletons. The data were obtained in a study of siplizumab effects on memory and regulatory T cells. The germline V gene has CDR1 SGHTA and CDR2 FQGNSA. The V and J ends lost 6 bases and 5 bases respectively, with 14 bases between them. There are 15 residues in the CDR3. Study-level results: The study did not confirm that proliferating Tregs from siplizumab cultures were suppressive. Naive T cells were seen as more diverse than memory cells and as major alloresponse contributors. It was not possible to assign a naive or memory phenotype to roughly 80-95% of proliferating CD4+ or CD8+ clones.

The specimen was non-Treg CD4+ T cells sorted from blood. This chain uses TRBV7-2 with TRBJ2-6; perhaps TRBD1 as D (5 bases). The TCR comes from a human donor in good health. As DNA, the CDR3 is TGTGCCAGCAGGGGCGGTGGGGCCCGGGCCAACGTCCTGACTTTC. Protein sequence: CASRGGGARANVLTF. Drawing the rest from reference TRBV7-2 and TRBJ2-6, the complete variable domain is GAGVSQSPSNKVTEKGKDVELRCDPISGHTALYWYRQSLGQGLEFLIYFQGNSAPDKSGLPSDRFSAERTGGSVSTLTIQRTQQEDSAVYLCASRGGGARANVLTFGAGSRLTVL.